These 18 T cell receptor beta chains were sequenced from one sample in a study of cytomegalovirus exposure and HLA in healthy donors. The PCR made use of 60 Vbeta and 13 Jbeta primers. Sequencing was performed with immunoSEQ multiplex PCR; in TCRdb, only in-frame clones are kept and a portion is missing. The table includes roughly 180,000 clones, more than 70% detected once. Sample: PBMCs. These receptors came from a girl under 18 in good health and CMV-seropositive.

V gene TRBV6-1 combines with J gene TRBJ1-1; maybe TRBD1 (6 bases). V was clipped by 6 bases and J by 5 bases, with 19 bases between them. CDR1 MNHNS and CDR2 SASEGT come from the germline V gene. CDR3 length: 15 residues. CDR3 in DNA: TGTGCCAGCAGCCTCACAGGGAAAAAGGGGACTGAAGCTTTCTTT. It codes for CASSLTGKKGTEAFF.

This chain uses TRBV25-1 with TRBJ1-6; 7 bases align to TRBD1. This CDR3 has 16 amino acids. V trimming: 2 bases; J trimming: 4 bases; junction bases outside the gene matches: 5. CDR1 and CDR2 from the germline V gene are MGHDK and SYGVNS. The CDR3 nucleotides read TGTGCCAGCAGTGAAAGGGGCAGGGGGTATAATTCACCCCTCCACTTT. It specifies CASSERGRGYNSPLHF.

This clone was seen once. The chain employs TRBV5-1 and TRBJ2-5, with a possible D match to TRBD2 (6 bases). This CDR3 has 15 amino acids. Germline V lookup: CDR1 SGHRS, CDR2 YFSETQ. Trimming left V 2 bases short and J 5 bases short, with 16 bases between. DNA of the CDR3: TGCGCCAGCAGCTTTGGCGGTAGGAGGGTTGAGACCCAGTACTTC. Translated, it gives CASSFGGRRVETQYF.

The chain combines TRBV2 with TRBJ1-2; the D is unclear. V lost 3 bases and J 6 bases, leaving 14 bases between the germline ends. CDR3 length: 14 residues. CDR1 is SNHLY, CDR2 FYNNEI, per germline. The CDR3 is CASSERGNLNGYTF. In nucleotides, the CDR3 is TGTGCCAGCAGTGAGAGAGGGAATCTCAATGGCTACACCTTC.

CDR3 in DNA: TGCAGCGTAAAGCGGGAGGGCCGTAAAGATACGCAGTATTTT. Translated: CSVKREGRKDTQYF. The genes are TRBV29-1 and TRBJ2-3; 10 bases map to TRBD2. Germline V lookup: CDR1 SQVTM, CDR2 ANQGSEA. Losses at the gene ends were 6 bases for V and 5 bases for J; bases not matched to a gene: 8. This CDR3 spans 14 amino acids.

The chain carries TRBV5-1 and TRBJ2-1; 10 bases are a match to TRBD1. Germline loops: CDR1 SGHRS, CDR2 YFSETQ. The trim removed 4 bases at V and 4 bases at J, leaving 5 bases unmatched. The CDR3 runs to 15 residues. DNA of the CDR3: TGCGCCAGCAGCCCGGGGACAGGGGCATACAATGAGCAGTTCTTC. This translates into CASSPGTGAYNEQFF. The full variable domain, in which reference TRBV5-1 and TRBJ2-1 provide the parts outside the CDR3, is KAGVTQTPRYLIKTRGQQVTLSCSPISGHRSVSWYQQTPGQGLQFLFEYFSETQRNKGNFPGRFSGRQFSNSRSEMNVSTLELGDSALYLCASSPGTGAYNEQFFGPGTRLTVL.

The genes are TRBV6-1 and TRBJ2-4; 8 bases match TRBD2. This CDR3 spans 16 amino acids. Germline V lookup: CDR1 MNHNS, CDR2 SASEGT. After removal of 4 bases from V and 0 bases from J, the junction contained 5 bases not matched to a gene. CDR3 nucleotides: TGTGCCAGCAGTGCTCAAGCGGGAGTAGCCAAAAACATTCAGTACTTC. Its translation is CASSAQAGVAKNIQYF.

The rearrangement joins TRBV2 to TRBJ2-2; D is perhaps TRBD2 (6 bases). The V gene's germline CDR1 is SNHLY and CDR2 FYNNEI. CDR3 size: 17 residues. Trimming removed 9 bases from V and 1 base from J, with 21 bases in between. The CDR3 DNA reads as TGTGCCAGTTCCGATTTCGGGCTAGCGAGGAACACCGGGGAGCTGTTTTTT. This translates into CASSDFGLARNTGELFF.

The chain uses TRBV30 and TRBJ1-5, with D uncertain. Germline V gives CDR1 GTSNPN, CDR2 SVGIG (reference sequence). The CDR3 is made up of 14 amino acids. Trimming shortened V by 0 bases and J by 4 bases, and 10 bases separated the two germline ends. CDR3 sequence: CAWSVTATNQPQHF. The CDR3 bases are TGTGCCTGGAGTGTTACAGCTACAAATCAGCCCCAGCATTTT.

J is TRBJ1-1 and V is TRBV6-5, with a weak D call TRBD1 (6 bases). V was cut by 0 bases and J by 1 base, with 12 bases left in between. The CDR3 is 16 residues long. Germline assignment: CDR1 MNHEY and CDR2 SVGAGI. CDR3 in DNA: TGTGCCAGCAGTTACTCGTATCGACAGGCGAACACTGAAGCTTTCTTT. It encodes CASSYSYRQANTEAFF.

The CDR3 region is CASSVQGGRSYNEQFF. CDR3 sequence (DNA): TGTGCCAGCAGTGTACAGGGGGGGAGATCCTACAATGAGCAGTTCTTC. The rearrangement uses TRBV27 and TRBJ2-1, with D possibly TRBD1 on 8 matching bases. The CDR3 covers 16 residues. The V and J ends lost 5 bases and 1 base respectively, with 15 bases between them. Germline V gives CDR1 MNHEY, CDR2 SMNVEV (reference sequence).

The genes are TRBV5-1 and TRBJ2-3; D gene ambiguous. CDR1 and CDR2 from the germline V gene are SGHRS and YFSETQ. The CDR3 extends over 14 amino acids. V lost 3 bases and J 0 bases, leaving 8 bases between the germline ends. The CDR3: CASSSDTSTDTQYF. CDR3 coding DNA: TGCGCCAGCAGCTCCGACACTAGCACAGATACGCAGTATTTT.

The V and J genes are TRBV5-1 and TRBJ2-7; D perhaps matches TRBD2 (6 bases). Germline CDR1 SGHRS, CDR2 YFSETQ. There are 16 residues in the CDR3. The V end was cut by 1 base, the J end by 0 bases, with 14 bases between. The CDR3: CASSLNLALFSYEQYF. CDR3 coding DNA: TGCGCCAGCAGCTTGAACCTAGCGTTGTTCTCCTACGAGCAGTACTTC.

The chain has TRBV27 and TRBJ1-2; the match to TRBD1 covers 9 bases. The CDR3 contains 17 residues. Germline CDR1 and CDR2: MNHEY and SMNVEV (reference sequence). After removal of 2 bases from V and 4 bases from J, the junction contained 11 bases not matched to a gene. This chain's CDR3 is CASSLTPWTGASYGYTF. CDR3 bases: TGTGCCAGCAGTTTAACCCCGTGGACAGGGGCGAGCTATGGCTACACCTTC.

This clone was recorded a few times. J is TRBJ2-6 and V is TRBV11-1; 8 bases are a match to TRBD1. The length of the CDR3 is 18 residues. V shed 6 bases, J shed 2 bases, and the junction held 12 bases outside the gene matches. Germline V CDR1 and CDR2: SGHAT, FQDESV (reference sequence). The CDR3 is CASRIDRDRSTGANVLTF. In DNA, the CDR3 is TGTGCCAGCAGAATCGATAGGGACAGGTCCACTGGGGCCAACGTCCTGACTTTC.

The CDR3 spells CASSWGAGGPSGANVLTF. The CDR3 DNA sequence: TGCGCCAGCAGTTGGGGGGCGGGAGGGCCATCCGGGGCCAACGTCCTGACTTTC. This chain connects TRBV10-2 to TRBJ2-6; 9 bases align to TRBD2. V trimming: 5 bases; J trimming: 4 bases; junction bases outside the gene matches: 12. Germline V gene data show CDR1 as WSHSY and CDR2 as SAAADI. The CDR3 loop spans 18 amino acids.

This chain uses TRBV14 with TRBJ2-1; 16 bases fit TRBD2. The V gene's germline CDR1 is SGHDN and CDR2 FVKESK. After removal of 1 base from V and 7 bases from J, the junction contained 1 base not matched to a gene. This CDR3 region has 16 residues. The CDR3 here is CASSQGGLAGGNEQFF. CDR3 nucleotides: TGTGCCAGCAGCCAAGGGGGACTAGCGGGAGGGAATGAGCAGTTCTTC.

The chain carries TRBV5-5 and TRBJ2-2, with TRBD2 matching over 14 bases. V was clipped by 4 bases and J by 3 bases; unmatched bases: 2. There are 16 residues in the CDR3. Germline V gives CDR1 SGHKS, CDR2 YYEKEE (reference sequence). CDR3 amino acids: CASSPGLAGDTGELFF. Here the CDR3 DNA reads TGTGCCAGCAGCCCGGGACTAGCGGGGGACACCGGGGAGCTGTTTTTT.